A single sample gave rise to the 25 T cell receptor beta chains below, sequenced in a study of T cells in women clearing cervical HPV infection. Measured with immunoSEQ multiplex PCR; TCRdb has only the in-frame clones, and not every one. The sample has 20,000 to 25,000 clones, and its top ten clones hold over 8%. The sample was blood buffy coat. Every receptor here comes from a woman between 18 and 70 years old with a cervical HPV16 infection that either progressed to CIN3+ or cleared (not recorded which).

As concerns this clone: The read ends 3 residues before the CDR3 terminus; that terminus is restored from the germline J gene. The rearrangement uses TRBV6-2 or TRBV6-3 and TRBJ1-2, with a tentative D call TRBD1 (5 bases). CDR3 size: 15 residues. Germline lookup yields CDR1 MNHEY and CDR2 SVGEGT. The CDR3 bases that were read are TGTGCCAGCAGTTATGAGGGGAGTGGATCCTACGAC. Amino acids: CASSYEGSGSYD. The full CDR3 protein is CASSYEGSGSYDYTF.

Notes on this clone: Coverage ceases 3 residues before the CDR3 finishes, and the germline J gene fills in the end. The chain is built from TRBV7-6 and TRBJ2-3; 9 bases map to TRBD1. The germline V gene has CDR1 SGHVS and CDR2 FNYEAQ. This CDR3 contains 14 residues. Trimming at V came to 4 bases and at J to 5 bases, leaving 4 bases not matched to a gene. The CDR3 protein is CASSWTGAEDTQYF. CDR3 bases read: TGTGCCAGCAGCTGGACAGGGGCGGAAGATACG.

Turning to this clone: The CDR3 end lies 3 residues beyond the end of the read and is filled in from the germline J gene. J is TRBJ2-3 and V is TRBV6-1; TRBD2 might be the D (5 bases). The CDR3 is made up of 14 amino acids. V lost 2 bases and J lost 8, with 14 bases in between. The V gene's germline CDR1 is MNHNS and CDR2 SASEGT. The CDR3 loop is CASSERYSAATQYF. The CDR3 DNA, read in part, is TGTGCCAGCAGTGAAAGATATAGCGCGGCTACG.

With respect to this clone: The read gets to within 3 residues of the CDR3 end, and the germline J gene fills in the rest. The chain couples TRBV20-1 to TRBJ2-3; 11 bases fit TRBD2. The CDR3 extends over 15 amino acids. The V gene's germline CDR1 is DFQATT and CDR2 SNEGSKA (reference sequence). Trimming at V came to 0 bases and at J to 4 bases, leaving 3 bases not matched to a gene. CDR3 loop: CSARELAGAPDTQYF. Partial CDR3 DNA: TGCAGTGCTAGAGAACTAGCGGGAGCCCCAGATACG.

Points on this clone: The sequenced fragment ends 3 residues before the CDR3 boundary, so the rest is inferred from the germline J gene. The rearrangement joins TRBV9 to TRBJ2-3; the D is unclear. V gave up 3 bases and J gave up 0 bases, with 5 bases separating them. Germline CDR1 SGDLS, CDR2 YYNGEE. The CDR3 runs to 13 residues. The CDR3 protein is CASSASSTDTQYF. The DNA read from the CDR3 is TGTGCCAGCAGCGCCTCTAGCACAGATACG.

Turning to this clone: The sequenced fragment ends 3 residues before the CDR3 boundary, so the rest is inferred from the germline J gene. This chain uses TRBV5-1 with TRBJ2-6; possibly TRBD1 for D (6 bases). The CDR3 consists of 20 residues. CDR1 SGHRS and CDR2 YFSETQ come from the germline V gene. Between the trimmed V and J ends, which lost 5 bases and 2 bases, there was a span of 26 bases. The CDR3 protein is CASSSPTGTFLFAGANVLTF. CDR3 DNA, as far as it was read: TGCGCCAGCAGTTCGCCAACCGGGACATTCCTTTTTGCTGGGGCCAACGTC.

To note about this clone: The CDR3 extends 3 residues past the end of the read, so its final part is completed from the germline J gene. This chain connects TRBV12-3 or TRBV12-4 to TRBJ2-1; 7 positions match TRBD2. The length of the CDR3 is 14 residues. Germline trimming cut 1 base from V and 4 bases from J; bases unmatched to any gene: 1. CDR3 bases read: TGTGCCAGCAGTTTAGTAGCGGGTTACAATGAG. It encodes CASSLVAGYNE. The CDR3, in full, reads CASSLVAGYNEQFF.

With regard to this clone: The read stops 3 residues short of the end of the CDR3; the missing end is completed from the germline J gene. This chain uses TRBV2 with TRBJ1-3; no clear D. Trimming took 4 bases from V and 0 from J, leaving 7 bases between them. Germline V gene sequence: CDR1 SNHLY, CDR2 FYNNEI. This CDR3 spans 14 amino acids. The CDR3 DNA, read in part, is TGTGCCAGCAGTGTGGGCAACTCTGGAAACACC. Translating it yields CASSVGNSGNT. In full, the CDR3 reads CASSVGNSGNTIYF.

With regard to this clone: The read ends 3 residues shy of where the CDR3 ends; the end is completed using the germline J gene. This chain uses TRBV20-1 with TRBJ2-7; 13 bases fit TRBD2. V lost 3 bases to trimming and J lost 4 bases; unmatched junction nucleotides: 6. This CDR3 has 15 amino acids. The V gene's germline CDR1 is DFQATT and CDR2 SNEGSKA (reference sequence). This chain's CDR3 is CSARELAGGEYEQYF. Incomplete CDR3 DNA: TGCAGTGCTAGGGAACTAGCGGGGGGGGAATACGAG.

Concerning this clone itself: The read terminates 3 residues ahead of where the CDR3 ends, so the germline J gene completes it. The chain joins TRBV10-3 to TRBJ2-7, with 7 bases that match TRBD1. V was clipped by 8 bases and J by 3 bases; unmatched bases: 10. The CDR3 spans 14 residues. The germline gives CDR1 ENHRY, CDR2 SYGVKD. The covered CDR3 bases are TGTGCCATCGGTTCGAGGCAGGGGGTCTACGAG. This codes for CAIGSRQGVYE. The whole CDR3 reads CAIGSRQGVYEQYF.

This CDR3 is CASSPWASTGELFF. The DNA read from the CDR3 is TGTGCCAGCAGCCCCTGGGCCAGTACCGGGGAG. The chain joins TRBV11-2 to TRBJ2-2; D not resolved. The CDR3 end lies 3 residues beyond the end of the read and is filled in from the germline J gene. The V end lost 5 bases, the J end lost 5 bases, and 12 bases lay between the germline ends. Germline CDR1 and CDR2: SGHAT and FQNNGV. The CDR3 is made up of 14 amino acids.

Partial CDR3 DNA: TGTGCCAGAAGCCAGAGACAGCCTCATATCTCCTACGAG. Translated: CARSQRQPHISYE. The whole CDR3 is CARSQRQPHISYEQYF. The chain combines TRBV5-3 with TRBJ2-7; TRBD1 might be the D (5 bases). Read data end 3 residues before the CDR3 end; the end is taken from the germline J gene. TRBV5-3 is an ORF for which the function is uncertain. The length of the CDR3 is 16 residues. Trimming stripped 4 bases from V and 0 bases from J, with 17 bases between.

Notes on this clone: The read ends 3 residues early relative to the CDR3; the germline J gene fills the gap. The chain recombines TRBV20-1 with TRBJ1-5, with 10 bases that match TRBD1. J was trimmed by 3 bases and V by 6 bases; bases with no gene match: 5. Germline loops: CDR1 DFQATT, CDR2 SNEGSKA (reference sequence). This CDR3 comprises 14 residues. CDR3 in amino acids: CSAWDRGANQPQHF. The covered CDR3 bases are TGCAGTGCCTGGGACAGGGGAGCCAATCAGCCC.

Worth noting for this clone: Coverage ceases 3 residues before the CDR3 finishes, and the germline J gene fills in the end. V and J are TRBV5-1 and TRBJ2-1, with 7 bases identical to TRBD2. This CDR3 contains 15 residues. Germline V gives CDR1 SGHRS, CDR2 YFSETQ. Unmatched junction bases numbered 8, after V lost 4 bases and J lost 4 bases. CDR3 bases read: TGCGCCAGCAGCCCGAGGACTAGTCCGTACAATGAG. As protein: CASSPRTSPYNE. The CDR3 reads in full as CASSPRTSPYNEQFF.

A note on this clone: The read ends 3 residues early relative to the CDR3; the germline J gene fills the gap. The chain has TRBV5-1 and TRBJ2-2; 11 nucleotides align to TRBD2. Germline V gene data show CDR1 as SGHRS and CDR2 as YFSETQ. CDR3 length equals 18 residues. V trimming: 0 bases; J trimming: 0 bases; junction bases outside the gene matches: 4. CDR3 residues: CASSLGLAGYSNTGELFF. The covered CDR3 bases are TGCGCCAGCAGCTTGGGACTAGCGGGATATTCGAACACCGGGGAG. Filled out from reference TRBV5-1 and TRBJ2-2, the complete variable domain reads KAGVTQTPRYLIKTRGQQVTLSCSPISGHRSVSWYQQTPGQGLQFLFEYFSETQRNKGNFPGRFSGRQFSNSRSEMNVSTLELGDSALYLCASSLGLAGYSNTGELFFGEGSRLTVL.

Turning to this clone: Read data end 3 residues before the CDR3 end; the end is taken from the germline J gene. The V gene is TRBV19, the J gene TRBJ2-7, with D tentatively TRBD2 (5 bases). The CDR3 runs to 14 residues. CDR1 is LNHDA, CDR2 SQIVND, per germline (reference sequence). V lost 3 bases to trimming and J lost 3 bases, with 12 bases between them. The CDR3 bases that were read are TGTGCCAGTAGTATCCCCGGACTCAGCTACGAG. Protein: CASSIPGLSYE. The CDR3 in its entirety is CASSIPGLSYEQYF.

With regard to this clone: The CDR3 is cut off 3 residues early in the read; its end comes from the germline J gene. The rearrangement joins TRBV29-1 to TRBJ2-1; D possibly corresponds to TRBD1 (6 bases). V lost 5 bases, J lost 5 bases, and 10 bases lay in between. The CDR3 sequence is 12 residues long. Germline V lookup: CDR1 SQVTM, CDR2 ANQGSEA. The CDR3 loop is CSVTGSHNEQFF. The sequenced part of the CDR3 DNA is TGCAGCGTTACAGGGTCCCACAATGAG.

The part of the CDR3 DNA that was read is TGCAGCGTTGAATTCTTTAGGGGGTCGACCTCCTCGCGCGAG. Translation gives CSVEFFRGSTSSRE. The CDR3, in full, reads CSVEFFRGSTSSREQYF. The chain uses TRBV29-1 and TRBJ2-7; TRBD1 is a possible D gene (6 bases). The read terminates 3 residues before the CDR3 end, so the remaining end is supplied by the germline J gene. Trimming cost V 2 bases and J 6 bases, with 26 bases left between them. CDR3 length equals 17 residues. Germline values: CDR1 SQVTM, CDR2 ANQGSEA.

Partial CDR3 DNA: TGTGCCAGCATCAAGAGCGGAACCCCCTACAATGAG. Translation gives CASIKSGTPYNE. The complete CDR3 reads CASIKSGTPYNEQFF. The chain is built from TRBV7-9 and TRBJ2-1; D might be TRBD2 (5 bases). The read falls 3 residues short of the CDR3 end, and the missing part is taken from the germline J gene. V was cut by 7 bases and J by 2 bases, with 15 bases left in between. The CDR3 loop spans 15 amino acids. Germline V gene data show CDR1 as SEHNR and CDR2 as FQNEAQ (reference sequence).

In the case of this clone: The missing CDR3 end, 3 residues past where the read stops, is filled in from the germline J gene. This sequence joins TRBV7-3 and TRBJ2-7; D is possibly TRBD1 (5 bases). Germline V gene lookup returns CDR1 SGHTA and CDR2 FQGTGA. The CDR3 sequence is 14 residues long. V shed 4 bases and J shed 5 bases, with 15 bases lying between them. The CDR3 here is CASSSQGNSHEQYF. CDR3 bases read: TGTGCCAGCAGCTCGCAGGGTAATTCCCACGAG.

Worth noting for this clone: From the germline J gene comes the end of the CDR3, since the read stops 3 residues before it. This chain links TRBV2 with TRBJ1-2; 8 bases map to TRBD1. Trimming took 7 bases from V and 3 from J; bases not matched to a gene: 13. This CDR3 contains 16 residues. Germline V gene sequence: CDR1 SNHLY, CDR2 FYNNEI. CDR3 bases read: TGTGCCAGCATTTCATATCCGGGACAGGAATACTATGGC. Translated, it gives CASISYPGQEYYG. In full, the CDR3 reads CASISYPGQEYYGYTF.

Comments on this clone: The read ends 3 residues before the CDR3 terminus; that terminus is restored from the germline J gene. The chain is built from TRBV7-3 and TRBJ2-3; weak D call: TRBD2 (7 bases). The V gene's germline CDR1 is SGHTA and CDR2 FQGTGA. Deletions cut 1 base from V and 1 base from J, with 18 bases between. The CDR3 loop spans 18 amino acids. CDR3 sequence reads: CASSLRGGGIRGTDTQYF. The sequenced part of the CDR3 DNA is TGTGCCAGCAGCTTAAGAGGGGGGGGGATACGTGGCACAGATACG.

About this clone itself: The observed sequence ends 3 residues before the CDR3 terminus, with the missing tail filled in from the germline J gene. The chain links TRBV19 to TRBJ2-7, with 7 bases aligning to TRBD1. CDR3 length equals 14 residues. Trimming removed 8 bases from V and 0 bases from J; junction bases left unmatched: 7. Germline V gene lookup returns CDR1 LNHDA and CDR2 SQIVND (reference sequence). The part of the CDR3 DNA that was read is TGTGCCAGTCAACAGGGGCCTGCCTCCTACGAG. Protein: CASQQGPASYE. The CDR3 in full is CASQQGPASYEQYF.

Comments on this clone: The same CDR3 is also encoded by other DNA sequences in this sample. This CDR3 reads CASSDLAGNSYNEQFF. The part of the CDR3 DNA that was read is TGTGCCAGCAGTGACCTAGCGGGTAACTCCTACAATGAG. This chain joins TRBV6-4 and TRBJ2-1; 8 positions match TRBD2. Read sequence stops 3 residues before the CDR3 end, and the germline J gene provides the missing end. V was clipped by 2 bases and J by 0 bases; unmatched bases: 3. The germline V gene encodes CDR1 MRHNA and CDR2 SNTAGT. CDR3 length: 16 amino acids.

In regard to this clone: The CDR3 is cut off 3 residues early in the read; its end comes from the germline J gene. V usage is TRBV20-1 and J usage is TRBJ1-1; 7 bases are shared with TRBD1. This CDR3 has 15 amino acids. V gave up 3 bases and J gave up 2 bases; unmatched junction bases: 9. Germline loops: CDR1 DFQATT, CDR2 SNEGSKA (reference sequence). CDR3 DNA, as far as it was read: TGCAGTGCTAGGGTCCCTGGACAGGCTAACACTGAA. Its protein product is CSARVPGQANTE. The entire CDR3 protein reads CSARVPGQANTEAFF.